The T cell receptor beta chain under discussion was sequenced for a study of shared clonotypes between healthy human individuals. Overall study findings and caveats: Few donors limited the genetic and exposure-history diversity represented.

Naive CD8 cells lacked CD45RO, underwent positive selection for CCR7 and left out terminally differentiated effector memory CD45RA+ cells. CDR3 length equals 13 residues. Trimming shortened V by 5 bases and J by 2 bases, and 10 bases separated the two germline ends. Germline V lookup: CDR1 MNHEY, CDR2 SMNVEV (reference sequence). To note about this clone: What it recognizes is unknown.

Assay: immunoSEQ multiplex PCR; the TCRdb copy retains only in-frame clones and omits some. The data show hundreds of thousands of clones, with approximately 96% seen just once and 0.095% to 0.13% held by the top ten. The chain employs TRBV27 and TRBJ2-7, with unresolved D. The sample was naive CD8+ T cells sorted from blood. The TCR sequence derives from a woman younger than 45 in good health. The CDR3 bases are TGTGCCAGCAGTGCGGACGGAACCTACGAGCAGTACTTC. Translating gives CASSADGTYEQYF.